This entry is about one T cell receptor beta chain. This sample was taken from a study of CD8 T cells in Susac syndrome. Germline lookup yields CDR1 MDHEN and CDR2 SYDVKM. Between the trimmed V and J ends, which lost 5 bases and 5 bases, there was a span of 12 bases. The CDR3 has 13 amino acids. A quantity of about 0.45 to 1 ug RNA underwent reverse transcription using random hexamers. An immunoSEQ multiplex PCR generated amplified TCR beta CDR3 products spanning 54 Vbeta and 13 Jbeta. MiXCR was run by TCRdb on the immunoSEQ multiplex PCR reads, yielding one entry per CDR3 protein. Of roughly 200,000 distinct CDR3 sequences in the sample, 91% are singletons; the top ten hold around 0.085%. Sequencing of TCR beta was carried out in blood CD8+ and CD4+ T cells. Negative magnetic isolation gave CD8+ and CD4+ cells; FACS enriched CD8+ TEMRA.

The TCR originated in a human donor with Susac syndrome. Specimen: CD4+ T cells from PBMCs. The chain recombines TRBV28 with TRBJ1-1; a weak D match, TRBD1 (6 bases). CDR3 DNA sequence: TGTGCCAGCAGTCGGCAGGGGAGGACTGAAGCTTTCTTT. Amino acids: CASSRQGRTEAFF.